This T cell receptor beta chain was observed in a study of blood T cell repertoires in COVID-19. The assay was immunoSEQ multiplex PCR, and TCRdb's table has in-frame clones only and misses some. The sample holds 95,000 to 120,000 clones, approximately 85% seen once. Trimming took off 6 bases at V and 4 bases at J, with 12 bases between the two ends. Germline values: CDR1 SNHLY, CDR2 FYNNEI. CDR3 size: 14 residues. The receptor's source is a woman in her sixties or seventies with COVID-19, enrolled during active disease. The rearrangement joins TRBV2 to TRBJ1-4; possibly TRBD1 for D (6 bases). Sequenced sample: peripheral blood. Here the CDR3 reads CASRMRDINEKLFF. In DNA form, the CDR3 reads TGTGCCAGCAGGATGAGGGACATTAATGAAAAACTGTTTTTT. Using reference TRBV2 and TRBJ1-4 for the parts outside the CDR3, the full variable domain is EPEVTQTPSHQVTQMGQEVILRCVPISNHLYFYWYRQILGQKVEFLVSFYNNEISEKSEIFDDQFSVERPDGSNFTLKIRSTKLEDSAMYFCASRMRDINEKLFFGSGTQLSVL.